This T cell receptor beta chain was identified during a study of T cells expressing NK-cell markers. General study results and limits: A range of about 1.0-7.0% of CD8+ T cells consisted of dominant NKG2C+ clonotypes in 5 to 7 donors.

With the 5' RACE reads reprocessed, TCRdb shows one record per CDR3 protein and no DNA. The sample shows about 540,000 distinct CDR3 sequences, and around 4% sits with its ten largest clones. Points on this clonotype: Its antigen is unknown.

This CDR3 is built from 12 residues. The germline CDR1 and CDR2 sequences are GTSNPN and SVGIG (reference sequence). Sequenced sample: blood T cells: a sorted CD56 or NKG2C T cell subset, CD4+ or CD8+ T cells, or bulk PBMC T cells (not recorded which). The receptor comes from a man between 18 and 35 years old in good health. J is TRBJ2-5 and V is TRBV30; TCRdb's D call of TRBD1 is untestable without DNA. The CDR3 sequence is CAWRPGVETQYF.